The clone carrying this T cell receptor (beta chain) appeared many times. Its antigen is not known. With 10 bases removed from V and 4 bases from J, the gap between germline ends came to 16 bases. Per the germline V gene, CDR1 is SGHTA and CDR2 is FQGNSA. The CDR3 totals 14 residues. The data are from a study of naive and memory T cell subsets. Overnight CMV lysate stimulation of fresh PBMCs defined donor CMV status by CD4+ IFNgamma. Cells stained for CD3, CD4, CD8, CD45RA, CD27 and viability were sorted into four CD45RA/CD27 subsets. The beta constant-region primer was an equimolar mix of two oligonucleotides covering TRBC1 and TRBC2. Nested alpha and beta constant-region primers with the SP2 primer drove four PCR rounds on ligated cDNA. An oligonucleotide with the SP2 primer and a 12-nucleotide UMI was ligated to the cDNA 3' end. TCRdb recomputed calls from the UMI-ligation and nested PCR reads with MiXCR, one row per CDR3 protein. Here the sample spans tens of thousands of distinct CDR3 sequences, approximately 11% being singletons.

Notes on the study in general: Over 90% of naive TCR sequences appeared only once, unlike memory subsets. Especially in CD8 cells, naive repertoires contained a few larger clonotypes, possibly CD45RA-re-expressing memory cells.

This TCR came from a human donor in good health. Sequenced sample: naive CD4+ T cells from blood. J is TRBJ2-2 and V is TRBV7-2, with D uncertain. CDR3 coding DNA: TGTGCCACCTGCTTCCGTGTGGGCACCGGGGAGCTGTTTTTT. Translated, it gives CATCFRVGTGELFF. The full variable domain, completed using reference TRBV7-2 and TRBJ2-2, is GAGVSQSPSNKVTEKGKDVELRCDPISGHTALYWYRQSLGQGLEFLIYFQGNSAPDKSGLPSDRFSAERTGGSVSTLTIQRTQQEDSAVYLCATCFRVGTGELFFGEGSRLTVL.